Sequencing of this TCR beta chain was carried out in a study of molecular identifiers for immune sequencing clone quantification. TCRdb analysed the PCR reads with MiXCR anew, one entry per CDR3 protein. The profile shows around 480,000 distinct CDR3 sequences, 20% to 25% of them singletons. Germline V gives CDR1 MNHEY, CDR2 SVGEGT. The CDR3 extends over 16 amino acids. V was pared by 4 bases and J by 5 bases, with 11 bases of the junction left unmatched. This clonotype was picked up a small number of times. The sample comprised naive CD8+ T cells from blood, with Jurkat cell RNA spiked in. Sample subset: FACS-sorted CD8+CD4-CCR7+CD45RA+ naive T cells. The TCR originated in a human donor in good health. Some libraries in this study had Jurkat cell RNA spiked in. The chain joins TRBV6-2 or TRBV6-3 to TRBJ1-5; 7 bases map to TRBD1. The DNA for the CDR3 is TGTGCCAGCAGTTCCCGGGACAGCCCTCTCTATCAGCCCCAGCATTTT. Protein product: CASSSRDSPLYQPQHF.